This T cell receptor beta chain comes out of a study of blood T cell repertoires in COVID-19. For the study at large: From the United States, Italy and Spain came samples of acute and convalescent COVID-19.

Participant-reported clinical history was the basis for cohort assignment. This CDR3 contains 15 residues. With 5 bases clipped from V and 4 bases from J, the junction kept 8 bases outside the gene matches. Germline V gives CDR1 MNHEY, CDR2 SMNVEV (reference sequence). Assay used: immunoSEQ multiplex PCR; TCRdb lists only in-frame clones, some missing. The repertoire holds about 300,000 clones, 85% seen once, with around 2.5% in the top ten. V usage is TRBV27 and J usage is TRBJ1-2; TRBD1 agrees at 9 bases. Input material: PBMCs or T cells enriched from blood (not recorded which). This clonotype originated in a woman between 45 and 60 years old who had recovered from COVID-19. This CDR3 is CASSGRTGDSYGYTF. CDR3 nucleotides: TGTGCCAGCAGTGGCCGGACAGGGGACAGCTATGGCTACACCTTC.